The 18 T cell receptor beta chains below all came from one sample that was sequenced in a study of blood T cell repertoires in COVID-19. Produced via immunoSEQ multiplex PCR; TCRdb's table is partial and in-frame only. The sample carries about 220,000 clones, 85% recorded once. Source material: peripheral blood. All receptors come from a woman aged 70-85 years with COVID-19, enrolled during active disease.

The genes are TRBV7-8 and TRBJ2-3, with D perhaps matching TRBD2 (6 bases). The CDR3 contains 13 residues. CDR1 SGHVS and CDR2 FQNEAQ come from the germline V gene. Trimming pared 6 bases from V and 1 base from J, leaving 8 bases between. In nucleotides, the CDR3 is TGTGCCAGCAGTAGCGGAGGCACAGATACGCAGTATTTT. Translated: CASSSGGTDTQYF.

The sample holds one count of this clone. The CDR3 coding sequence is TGTGCCAGCAGTCGACAGGAGGAAGATACGCAGTATTTT. It yields the protein CASSRQEEDTQYF. The chain combines TRBV12-3 or TRBV12-4 with TRBJ2-3, with a tentative D call TRBD1 (6 bases). The CDR3 covers 13 residues. V was clipped by 5 bases and J by 5 bases, with 11 bases between them.

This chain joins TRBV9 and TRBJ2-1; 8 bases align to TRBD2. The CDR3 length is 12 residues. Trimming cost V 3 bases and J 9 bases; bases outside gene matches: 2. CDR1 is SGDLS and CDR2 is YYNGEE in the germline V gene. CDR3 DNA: TGTGCCAGCAGCGAAGCGGGAGTTGAGCAGTTCTTC. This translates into CASSEAGVEQFF.

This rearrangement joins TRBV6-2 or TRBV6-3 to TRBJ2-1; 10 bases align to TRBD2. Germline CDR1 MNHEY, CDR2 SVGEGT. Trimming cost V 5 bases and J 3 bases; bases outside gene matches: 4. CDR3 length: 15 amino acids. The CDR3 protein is CASSASGGVYNEQFF. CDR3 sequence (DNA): TGTGCCAGCAGTGCTAGCGGGGGTGTCTACAATGAGCAGTTCTTC.

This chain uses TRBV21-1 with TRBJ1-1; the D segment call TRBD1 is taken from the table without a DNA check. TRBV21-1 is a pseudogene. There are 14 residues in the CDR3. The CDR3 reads CASSKKNRETEAFF. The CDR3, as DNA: TGTGCCAGCAGCAAAAAGAACAGGGAAACTGAAGCTTTCTTT.

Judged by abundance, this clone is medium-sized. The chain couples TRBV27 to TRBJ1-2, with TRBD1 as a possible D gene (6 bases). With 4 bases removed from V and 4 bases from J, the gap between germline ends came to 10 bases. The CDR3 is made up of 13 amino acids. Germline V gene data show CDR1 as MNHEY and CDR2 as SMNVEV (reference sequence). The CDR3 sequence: CASSYRDGYGYTF. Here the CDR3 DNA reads TGTGCCAGCAGTTACAGGGACGGCTATGGCTACACCTTC.

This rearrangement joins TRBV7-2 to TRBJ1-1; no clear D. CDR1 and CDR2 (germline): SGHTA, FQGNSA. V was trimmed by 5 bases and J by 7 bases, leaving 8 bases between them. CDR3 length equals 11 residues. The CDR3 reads CASSPRIEAFF. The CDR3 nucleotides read TGTGCCAGCAGCCCCAGGATTGAAGCTTTCTTT. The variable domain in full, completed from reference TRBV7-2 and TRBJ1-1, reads GAGVSQSPSNKVTEKGKDVELRCDPISGHTALYWYRQSLGQGLEFLIYFQGNSAPDKSGLPSDRFSAERTGGSVSTLTIQRTQQEDSAVYLCASSPRIEAFFGQGTRLTVV.

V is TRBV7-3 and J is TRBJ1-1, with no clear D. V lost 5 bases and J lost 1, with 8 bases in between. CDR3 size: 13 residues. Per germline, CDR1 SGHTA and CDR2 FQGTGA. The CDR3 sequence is CASSTNRNTEAFF. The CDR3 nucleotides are TGTGCCAGCAGCACCAACAGGAACACTGAAGCTTTCTTT.

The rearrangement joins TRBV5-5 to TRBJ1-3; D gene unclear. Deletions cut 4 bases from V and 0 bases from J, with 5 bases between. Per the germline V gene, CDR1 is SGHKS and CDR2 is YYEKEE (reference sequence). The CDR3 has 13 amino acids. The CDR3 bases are TGTGCCAGCAGCCCTCTCTCTGGAAACACCATATATTTT. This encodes CASSPLSGNTIYF.

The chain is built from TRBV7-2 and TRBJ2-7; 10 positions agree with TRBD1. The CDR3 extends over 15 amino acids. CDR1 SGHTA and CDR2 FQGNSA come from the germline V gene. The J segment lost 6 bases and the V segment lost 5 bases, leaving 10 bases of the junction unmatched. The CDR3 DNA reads TGTGCCAGCAGCCCATTTCCGGGACAGGGGTCCGAGCAGTACTTC. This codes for CASSPFPGQGSEQYF.

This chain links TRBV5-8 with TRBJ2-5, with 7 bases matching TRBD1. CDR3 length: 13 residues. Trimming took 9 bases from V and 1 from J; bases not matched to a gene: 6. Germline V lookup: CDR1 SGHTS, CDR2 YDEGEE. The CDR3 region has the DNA TGTGCCACTATACACAGGGGCCAAGAGACCCAGTACTTC. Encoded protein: CATIHRGQETQYF.

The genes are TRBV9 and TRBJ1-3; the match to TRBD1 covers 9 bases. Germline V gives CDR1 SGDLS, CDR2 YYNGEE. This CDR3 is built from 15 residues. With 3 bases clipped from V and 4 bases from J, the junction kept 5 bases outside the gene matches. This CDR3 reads CASSGRTGVGNTIYF. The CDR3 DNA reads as TGTGCCAGCAGCGGGCGGACAGGGGTCGGAAACACCATATATTTT.

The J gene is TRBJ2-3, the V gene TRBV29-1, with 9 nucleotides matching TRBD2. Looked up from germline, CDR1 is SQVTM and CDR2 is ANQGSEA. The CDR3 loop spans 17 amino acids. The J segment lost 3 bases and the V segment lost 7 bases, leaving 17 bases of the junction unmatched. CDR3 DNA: TGCAGCGCCCGAGGAGTAGCGGGAGTAAGTCGGACAGATACGCAGTATTTT. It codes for CSARGVAGVSRTDTQYF.

The chain's CDR3 is CASSVGLNQPQHF. For the CDR3, the DNA is TGTGCCAGCAGCGTAGGTTTAAATCAGCCCCAGCATTTT. The rearrangement links TRBV9 to TRBJ1-5; no definite D call. In germline, CDR1 is SGDLS, CDR2 YYNGEE. This CDR3 has 13 amino acids. V gave up 0 bases and J gave up 4 bases, with 5 bases separating them.

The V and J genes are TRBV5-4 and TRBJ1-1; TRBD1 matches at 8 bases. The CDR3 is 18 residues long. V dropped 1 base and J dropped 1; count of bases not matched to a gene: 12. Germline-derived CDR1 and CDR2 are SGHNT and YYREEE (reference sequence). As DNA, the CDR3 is TGTGCCAGCAGCTTGCCCCAGACAGGGGTTGGGAAGAACACTGAAGCTTTCTTT. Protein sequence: CASSLPQTGVGKNTEAFF. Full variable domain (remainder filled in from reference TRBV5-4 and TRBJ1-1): ETGVTQSPTHLIKTRGQQVTLRCSSQSGHNTVSWYQQALGQGPQFIFQYYREEENGRGNFPPRFSGLQFPNYSSELNVNALELDDSALYLCASSLPQTGVGKNTEAFFGQGTRLTVV.

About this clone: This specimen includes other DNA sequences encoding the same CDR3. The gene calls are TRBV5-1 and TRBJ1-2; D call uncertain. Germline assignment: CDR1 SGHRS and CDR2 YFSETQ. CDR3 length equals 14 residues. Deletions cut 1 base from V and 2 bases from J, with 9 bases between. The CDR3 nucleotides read TGCGCCAGCAGCTTGACAGCCGGAAACTATGGCTACACCTTC. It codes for CASSLTAGNYGYTF.

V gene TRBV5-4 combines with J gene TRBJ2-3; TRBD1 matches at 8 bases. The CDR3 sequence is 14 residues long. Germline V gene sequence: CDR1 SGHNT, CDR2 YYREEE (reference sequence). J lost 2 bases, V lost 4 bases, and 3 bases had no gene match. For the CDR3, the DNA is TGTGCCAGCAGCGGGGACAGGTTCACAGATACGCAGTATTTT. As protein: CASSGDRFTDTQYF. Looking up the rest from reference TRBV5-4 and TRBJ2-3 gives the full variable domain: ETGVTQSPTHLIKTRGQQVTLRCSSQSGHNTVSWYQQALGQGPQFIFQYYREEENGRGNFPPRFSGLQFPNYSSELNVNALELDDSALYLCASSGDRFTDTQYFGPGTRLTVL.

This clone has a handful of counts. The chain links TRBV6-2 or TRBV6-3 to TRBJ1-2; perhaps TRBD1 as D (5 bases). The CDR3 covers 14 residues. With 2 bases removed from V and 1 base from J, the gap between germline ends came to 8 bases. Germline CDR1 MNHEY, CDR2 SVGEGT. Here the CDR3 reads CASSYGAVNYGYTF. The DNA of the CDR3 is TGTGCCAGCAGTTACGGGGCGGTTAACTATGGCTACACCTTC.